These 15 T cell receptor beta chains came from one sample sequenced in a study of shared clonotypes between healthy human individuals. Naive CD8 cells were CD45RO-negative, positively selected for CCR7, excluding terminally differentiated effector memory CD45RA+ cells. Profiling relied on immunoSEQ multiplex PCR, and the TCRdb table lists in-frame clones only, not all of them. The sample has about 870,000 clones, approximately 92% seen once; the top ten hold nearly 25%. The material sequenced was naive CD8+ T cells sorted from blood. The receptors stem from a man aged 25 to 45 in good health.

V gene TRBV7-2 combines with J gene TRBJ2-1, with TRBD2 matching 10 bases. The junction had 5 bases not matched to a gene; V was cut back by 8 bases and J by 4 bases. CDR3 length: 14 residues. Germline assignment: CDR1 SGHTA and CDR2 FQGNSA. In DNA form, the CDR3 reads TGTGCCAGCTTGGAGACTAGCGGGTACAATGAGCAGTTCTTC. It encodes CASLETSGYNEQFF.

The chain is built from TRBV11-2 and TRBJ2-1; 11 bases are shared with TRBD2. CDR3 length: 15 residues. The germline gives CDR1 SGHAT, CDR2 FQNNGV. V gave up 6 bases and J gave up 5 bases; unmatched junction bases: 6. The CDR3 DNA sequence: TGTGCCAGCAGGAAGACTAGCGGGAAGAACAATGAGCAGTTCTTC. It is translated as CASRKTSGKNNEQFF.

V usage is TRBV27 and J usage is TRBJ2-7; D might be TRBD2 (6 bases). This CDR3 has 14 residues. Germline CDR1 and CDR2: MNHEY and SMNVEV (reference sequence). V was pared by 3 bases and J by 3 bases, with 12 bases between. The CDR3 region has the DNA TGTGCCAGCAGTTTCTCCGGGGGAGGCTACGAGCAGTACTTC. Encoded protein: CASSFSGGGYEQYF.

V is TRBV29-1 and J is TRBJ1-2; perhaps TRBD1 as D (5 bases). The germline V gene has CDR1 SQVTM and CDR2 ANQGSEA. With 4 bases removed from V and 3 bases from J, the gap between germline ends came to 9 bases. The CDR3 consists of 12 residues. The CDR3 here is CSVAQTDYGYTF. The CDR3 DNA follows: TGCAGCGTTGCCCAGACAGACTATGGCTACACCTTC.

With respect to this clone: Other DNA sequences within the sample encode an identical CDR3. J is TRBJ2-7 and V is TRBV7-9, with D tentatively TRBD2 (6 bases). Germline V gene lookup returns CDR1 SEHNR and CDR2 FQNEAQ (reference sequence). CDR3 length: 13 residues. V was shortened by 1 base and J by 4 bases, with 8 bases between the two germline ends. DNA of the CDR3: TGTGCCAGCAGCTTAGGGAGCGGGTACGAGCAGTACTTC. Its protein product is CASSLGSGYEQYF.

This sequence joins TRBV19 and TRBJ2-7; weak D call: TRBD2 (6 bases). The CDR3 length is 16 residues. Germline V lookup: CDR1 LNHDA, CDR2 SQIVND (reference sequence). V shed 3 bases and J shed 3 bases, with 18 bases lying between them. DNA of the CDR3: TGTGCCAGTAGTATTCGGGGGACGGATATGTACTACGAGCAGTACTTC. Amino acids: CASSIRGTDMYYEQYF.

V usage is TRBV7-9 and J usage is TRBJ1-1; 9 nucleotides match TRBD1. Germline V gene sequence: CDR1 SEHNR, CDR2 FQNEAQ (reference sequence). The CDR3 is 15 residues long. Germline trimming cut 6 bases from V and 5 bases from J; bases unmatched to any gene: 10. In nucleotides, the CDR3 is TGTGCCAGCAGTTATTATACAGGGGGCGCAACTGAAGCTTTCTTT. As protein: CASSYYTGGATEAFF.

On this clone: The same CDR3 also results from other DNA sequences found in this sample. The chain is built from TRBV29-1 and TRBJ2-1, with 13 positions matching TRBD2. Trimming took 6 bases from V and 3 from J; bases not matched to a gene: 5. CDR1 SQVTM and CDR2 ANQGSEA come from the germline V gene. The CDR3 runs 15 residues. The CDR3 spells CSVVGLAGDYNEQFF. CDR3 DNA: TGCAGCGTCGTAGGACTAGCGGGAGACTACAATGAGCAGTTCTTC.

The J gene is TRBJ1-1, the V gene TRBV7-9; D unclear. The CDR3 contains 15 residues. Trimming cost V 4 bases and J 0 bases, with 12 bases left between them. Germline V CDR1 and CDR2: SEHNR, FQNEAQ (reference sequence). DNA of the CDR3: TGTGCCAGCAGCTCTGGTGCAGTGTTGAACACTGAAGCTTTCTTT. Amino acids: CASSSGAVLNTEAFF.

CDR3 bases: TGCGCCAGCAGTGAGTCCTGGGGACAGGGCTACGAGCAGTACTTC. Translated, it gives CASSESWGQGYEQYF. The V and J genes are TRBV10-2 and TRBJ2-7; 9 bases are shared with TRBD1. Per germline, CDR1 WSHSY and CDR2 SAAADI. This CDR3 contains 15 residues. Trimming took 0 bases from V and 3 from J; bases not matched to a gene: 3.

This clone was recorded only once. The chain is built from TRBV28 and TRBJ2-3; 11 bases map to TRBD2. In germline, CDR1 is MDHEN, CDR2 SYDVKM. Trimming took 5 bases from V and 3 from J; bases not matched to a gene: 13. CDR3 length: 18 amino acids. The CDR3 region has the DNA TGTGCCAGCAGTCTGGCTACCTTGACTAGCGGGATAACAGATACGCAGTATTTT. Amino acid sequence: CASSLATLTSGITDTQYF.

A single count supports this clone. CDR3 in DNA: TGTGCCAGCAGCCCAGTGACAGGGATAGAGACCCAGTACTTC. The encoded protein is CASSPVTGIETQYF. The chain is built from TRBV6-5 and TRBJ2-5, with TRBD1 matching over 7 bases. Germline-derived CDR1 and CDR2 are MNHEY and SVGAGI. Losses at the gene ends were 6 bases for V and 4 bases for J; bases not matched to a gene: 8. The CDR3 consists of 14 residues.

The rearrangement links TRBV11-2 to TRBJ2-1; D is undetermined. Trimming left V 5 bases short and J 15 bases short, with 26 bases between. Germline V CDR1 and CDR2: SGHAT, FQNNGV. This CDR3 has 15 residues. The CDR3 region is CASSQTLSRASDRFF. CDR3 sequence (DNA): TGTGCCAGCAGCCAAACGCTCTCTAGGGCCTCGGATCGGTTCTTC.

CDR3 loop: CASSQVSVSTYNEQFF. The CDR3 region has the DNA TGCGCCAGCAGCCAAGTGTCGGTGTCTACCTACAATGAGCAGTTCTTC. This chain links TRBV4-3 with TRBJ2-1; D gene unclear. The V and J ends lost 1 base and 2 bases respectively, with 12 bases between them. Germline lookup yields CDR1 LGHNA and CDR2 YSLEER. CDR3 length equals 16 residues.

On this clone: This CDR3 is also generated by other DNA sequences in the sample. The chain links TRBV27 to TRBJ1-3, with D possibly being TRBD1 (6 bases). The ends were cut back, 2 bases at V and 0 bases at J, with 8 bases in the middle. Germline-derived CDR1 and CDR2 are MNHEY and SMNVEV (reference sequence). The CDR3 covers 15 residues. The CDR3 DNA sequence: TGTGCCAGCAGTTTAGACAGGAACTCTGGAAACACCATATATTTT. Protein product: CASSLDRNSGNTIYF.